A single sample is the source of the 23 T cell receptor beta chains below, sequenced in a study of cytomegalovirus exposure and HLA in healthy donors. The PCR was carried out with 60 Vbeta primers and 13 Jbeta primers. Produced via immunoSEQ multiplex PCR; TCRdb's table is partial and in-frame only. The sample records over 150,000 clones, 84% being singletons. The sequenced sample was PBMCs. The source is a girl aged 2-10 years in good health and CMV-seropositive.

V usage is TRBV7-3 and J usage is TRBJ2-3, with TRBD2 identical over 9 bases. The J segment lost 1 base and the V segment lost 0 bases, leaving 8 bases of the junction unmatched. The CDR3 loop spans 18 amino acids. Germline V lookup: CDR1 SGHTA, CDR2 FQGTGA. The CDR3 region is CASSLTAGGGRGTDTQYF. For the CDR3, the DNA is TGTGCCAGCAGCTTAACTGCGGGAGGGGGTAGGGGCACAGATACGCAGTATTTT.

The chain uses TRBV29-1 and TRBJ2-7; the D is unclear. V was shortened by 5 bases and J by 2 bases, with 10 bases between the two germline ends. The germline CDR1 and CDR2 sequences are SQVTM and ANQGSEA. The CDR3 sequence is 12 residues long. CDR3 nucleotides: TGCAGCGTTCGGCTACAGACCTACGAGCAGTACTTC. This encodes CSVRLQTYEQYF.

The chain has TRBV5-4 and TRBJ1-2; D is unclear. Germline V CDR1 and CDR2: SGHNT, YYREEE (reference sequence). The CDR3 spans 15 residues. The V gene lost 5 bases and the J gene lost 2 bases, with 16 bases spanning the gap. The CDR3 loop reads CASRSRTGRNYGYTF. For the CDR3, the DNA is TGTGCCAGCAGGAGTAGAACGGGGAGAAACTATGGCTACACCTTC.

The chain couples TRBV11-2 to TRBJ2-3, with D possibly matching TRBD2 (6 bases). This CDR3 is built from 13 residues. The V end was cut by 5 bases, the J end by 7 bases, with 13 bases between. Germline V gives CDR1 SGHAT, CDR2 FQNNGV. The DNA of the CDR3 is TGTGCCAGCAGCCGGGGACTTTCCTATACGCAGTATTTT. As protein: CASSRGLSYTQYF.

The chain has TRBV15 and TRBJ2-5; a weak D match, TRBD2 (5 bases). The germline V and J ends were trimmed by 4 bases and 6 bases, with 15 bases remaining between them. CDR3 length equals 14 residues. Germline lookup yields CDR1 LNHNV and CDR2 YYDKDF (reference sequence). As DNA, the CDR3 is TGTGCCACCAGCATTTCGGGATTCGGGAAGACCCAGTACTTC. This translates into CATSISGFGKTQYF.

V is TRBV14 and J is TRBJ1-5; D perhaps matches TRBD1 (5 bases). V gave up 3 bases and J gave up 4 bases, with 7 bases separating them. Germline CDR1 and CDR2: SGHDN and FVKESK. This CDR3 region has 13 residues. CDR3 amino acids: CASSQGGNQPQHF. The CDR3 nucleotides read TGTGCCAGCAGCCAGGGGGGGAATCAGCCCCAGCATTTT.

This clone turned up a few times. The rearrangement uses TRBV28 and TRBJ1-2; 9 nucleotides align to TRBD1. Germline loops: CDR1 MDHEN, CDR2 SYDVKM. V shed 6 bases and J 6 bases; nucleotides not matched to a gene: 8. CDR3 length: 14 amino acids. The CDR3 sequence is CASSPTGGGDGYTF. CDR3 bases: TGTGCCAGCAGCCCGACAGGGGGTGGAGATGGCTACACCTTC.

This clone was detected once. V is TRBV5-1 and J is TRBJ2-5; the match to TRBD2 covers 9 bases. The CDR3 consists of 16 residues. Unmatched junction bases numbered 10, after V lost 6 bases and J lost 1 base. Germline V CDR1 and CDR2: SGHRS, YFSETQ. The CDR3 loop is CASKKGSGSSQETQYF. The CDR3 DNA follows: TGCGCCAGCAAGAAGGGTAGCGGGAGTTCCCAAGAGACCCAGTACTTC.

The CDR3 sequence: CASSFGQVDEKLFF. Here the CDR3 DNA reads TGCGCCAGCAGCTTTGGCCAGGTGGATGAAAAACTGTTTTTT. The rearrangement joins TRBV5-1 to TRBJ1-4, with D unresolved. Germline CDR1 reads SGHRS; CDR2 reads YFSETQ. The CDR3 is 14 amino acids. V lost 2 bases to trimming and J lost 6 bases, with 11 bases between them.

There are a few counts of this clone. V is TRBV27 and J is TRBJ1-4, with D possibly being TRBD1 (5 bases). The germline CDR1 and CDR2 sequences are MNHEY and SMNVEV (reference sequence). The CDR3 extends over 14 amino acids. V was pared by 6 bases and J by 2 bases, with 10 bases between. CDR3 in DNA: TGTGCCAGCAGACCGGGACTTACTAATGAAAAACTGTTTTTT. It specifies CASRPGLTNEKLFF.

V is TRBV4-1 and J is TRBJ2-3; no clear D. V lost 1 base, J lost 6 bases, and 8 bases lay in between. From germline, CDR1 is MGHRA and CDR2 YSYEKL. The CDR3 covers 13 residues. CDR3 amino acids: CASSQATKDTQYF. As DNA, the CDR3 is TGCGCCAGCAGCCAAGCTACCAAGGATACGCAGTATTTT.

The V call is TRBV21-1, the J call TRBJ1-2; TRBD1, the D gene given by the table, was not confirmed from the DNA. TRBV21-1 is classified as a pseudogene. CDR3 length: 14 amino acids. The CDR3 bases are TGTGCCAGCAGCAAAGCGCCCCAGTTCTATGGCTACACCTTC. This encodes CASSKAPQFYGYTF.

Concerning this clone: A read error may produce the germline difference seen at one junction end. The chain combines TRBV6-5 with TRBJ1-1; D not certain. In germline, CDR1 is MNHEY, CDR2 SVGAGI. There are 13 residues in the CDR3. The CDR3 sequence: CASSNSGEGEAFF. The CDR3 coding sequence is TGTGCCAGCAGTAACTCTGGTGAGGGTGAAGCTTTCTTT.

This clone was detected only once. The V and J genes are TRBV4-1 and TRBJ2-7; D remains unclear. CDR3 length equals 14 residues. V lost 4 bases and J lost 8, with 18 bases in between. Germline lookup yields CDR1 MGHRA and CDR2 YSYEKL. The CDR3 DNA sequence: TGCGCCAGCAGCCCGCACCCCGCCCTATGTAAGCAGTACTTC. It specifies CASSPHPALCKQYF.

V usage is TRBV2 and J usage is TRBJ1-2; D is perhaps TRBD1 (6 bases). Germline values: CDR1 SNHLY, CDR2 FYNNEI. The V end lost 7 bases, the J end lost 4 bases, and 13 bases lay between the germline ends. The CDR3 sequence is 13 residues long. CDR3 region: CASNVRGAYGYTF. CDR3 DNA sequence: TGTGCCAGCAACGTCAGGGGCGCCTATGGCTACACCTTC.

The V and J genes are TRBV7-3 and TRBJ1-1, with D unresolved. Trimming shortened V by 0 bases and J by 0 bases, and 11 bases separated the two germline ends. This CDR3 contains 16 residues. The germline V gene encodes CDR1 SGHTA and CDR2 FQGTGA. CDR3: CASSLTSAAVNTEAFF. The CDR3 coding sequence is TGTGCCAGCAGCTTAACGTCAGCGGCAGTGAACACTGAAGCTTTCTTT.

This clone was counted once. This chain joins TRBV6-5 and TRBJ1-2; D not resolved. V gave up 6 bases and J gave up 2 bases, with 10 bases separating them. Germline V CDR1 and CDR2: MNHEY, SVGAGI. The CDR3 length is 13 residues. This CDR3 reads CASSPAGNYGYTF. The DNA for the CDR3 is TGTGCCAGCAGCCCAGCGGGGAACTATGGCTACACCTTC.

The chain links TRBV30 to TRBJ1-6; no clear D gene. Trimming left V 3 bases short and J 3 bases short, with 6 bases between. Germline loops: CDR1 GTSNPN, CDR2 SVGIG (reference sequence). The CDR3 consists of 13 residues. CDR3 loop: CAWSGVYNSPLHF. CDR3 in DNA: TGTGCCTGGAGCGGGGTCTATAATTCACCCCTCCACTTT.

The CDR3 nucleotides read TGTGCCAGTAGTATGGGTGCCCAGGCGGGAAGGCGTAATGAAAAACTGTTTTTT. It encodes CASSMGAQAGRRNEKLFF. V and J are TRBV19 and TRBJ1-4, with D unclear. The CDR3 is made up of 18 amino acids. V was clipped by 3 bases and J by 4 bases, with 21 bases between them. The germline V gene encodes CDR1 LNHDA and CDR2 SQIVND (reference sequence).

This chain uses TRBV19 with TRBJ2-7, with a possible D match to TRBD2 (5 bases). V lost 4 bases and J 3 bases, leaving 16 bases between the germline ends. Germline CDR1 LNHDA, CDR2 SQIVND (reference sequence). This CDR3 comprises 15 residues. CDR3 bases: TGTGCCAGTAGTAAGCGGACTCATCCCAACTACGAGCAGTACTTC. Amino acid sequence: CASSKRTHPNYEQYF.

The chain employs TRBV21-1 and TRBJ1-1; the listed D gene, TRBD1, was not tested against the DNA. TRBV21-1 is reported as a pseudogene. The CDR3 has 15 amino acids. Here the CDR3 reads CAERSAGQGYSEAFF. For the CDR3, the DNA is TGTGCCGAGCGCTCTGCGGGACAGGGATATTCTGAAGCTTTCTTT.

The V gene is TRBV19, the J gene TRBJ1-2; D is unclear. The germline V gene has CDR1 LNHDA and CDR2 SQIVND (reference sequence). V lost 2 bases and J 4 bases, leaving 5 bases between the germline ends. This CDR3 region has 12 residues. The CDR3 spells CASSITSYGYTF. DNA of the CDR3: TGTGCCAGTAGTATAACCAGCTATGGCTACACCTTC.

The chain combines TRBV7-3 with TRBJ1-2; TRBD1 is a possible D gene (5 bases). CDR3 length: 15 amino acids. Trimming stripped 1 base from V and 2 bases from J, with 11 bases between. Germline V gene sequence: CDR1 SGHTA, CDR2 FQGTGA. The CDR3 nucleotides read TGTGCCAGCAGCTTAAACGGTCCAGGGAACTATGGCTACACCTTC. Translated: CASSLNGPGNYGYTF.